The 20 T cell receptor beta chains below were found in one sample sequenced in a study of beta chain features in type 1 diabetes (dated 2018 in TCRdb). Libraries were prepared through the immunoSEQ multiplex PCR assay. The entire amount of isolated RNA was reverse transcribed using the High Capacity cDNA Reverse Transcription Kit, so the sequenced TCRB transcripts were expressed ones. TCRdb took over this immuneACCESS table, retaining in-frame rearrangements with V and J assigned. Such tables are incomplete; in checked studies, under half of the missing clones stem from an unresolved V gene, and the remainder is unexplained. For this sample the table gives some 200,000 clones, of which 11% were detected only once. The ten top clones hold 1% to 1.5% of the sample. Source material: central memory CD4+ T cells from blood. Every receptor here comes from a man between 18 and 35 years old in good health.

The rearrangement links TRBV15 to TRBJ2-5; 10 nucleotides agree with TRBD1. Losses at the gene ends were 7 bases for V and 5 bases for J; bases not matched to a gene: 4. Germline CDR1 is LNHNV and CDR2 is YYDKDF (reference sequence). The CDR3 is 13 residues long. The CDR3 region is CATTTGGLETQYF. Written as DNA, the CDR3 is TGTGCCACCACGACAGGGGGCTTGGAGACCCAGTACTTC. The complete variable domain, with remaining parts taken from reference TRBV15 and TRBJ2-5, reads DAMVIQNPRYQVTQFGKPVTLSCSQTLNHNVMYWYQQKSSQAPKLLFHYYDKDFNNEADTPDNFQSRRPNTSFCFLDIRSPGLGDTAMYLCATTTGGLETQYFGPGTRLLVL.

The rearrangement joins TRBV9 to TRBJ2-1, with TRBD2 identical over 7 bases. CDR1 and CDR2 (germline): SGDLS, YYNGEE. The CDR3 loop spans 18 amino acids. V lost 2 bases to trimming and J lost 5 bases; unmatched junction nucleotides: 16. The CDR3 nucleotides read TGTGCCAGCAGCGTCGATCCTGGTGTACTAGCGAGAAACAATGAGCAGTTCTTC. It specifies CASSVDPGVLARNNEQFF.

As to this clone: In the same sample, other DNA sequences code for this CDR3. CDR3 sequence: CASSVAGDFYNEQFF. The CDR3 coding sequence is TGTGCCAGCAGCGTAGCCGGGGACTTTTACAATGAGCAGTTCTTC. The genes are TRBV9 and TRBJ2-1; D is possibly TRBD2 (6 bases). This CDR3 is 15 amino acids long. Trimming removed 0 bases from V and 4 bases from J, with 11 bases in between. The germline gives CDR1 SGDLS, CDR2 YYNGEE. The complete variable domain, with remaining parts taken from reference TRBV9 and TRBJ2-1, reads DSGVTQTPKHLITATGQRVTLRCSPRSGDLSVYWYQQSLDQGLQFLIQYYNGEERAKGNILERFSAQQFPDLHSELNLSSLELGDSALYFCASSVAGDFYNEQFFGPGTRLTVL.

This sequence joins TRBV7-9 and TRBJ2-1; possibly TRBD2 for D (6 bases). CDR1 is SEHNR and CDR2 is FQNEAQ in the germline V gene (reference sequence). There are 15 residues in the CDR3. Between the trimmed V and J ends, which lost 2 bases and 5 bases, there was a span of 13 bases. As DNA, the CDR3 is TGTGCCAGCAGCTTAATCCGGGAGCGAGACAATGAGCAGTTCTTC. This sequence encodes CASSLIRERDNEQFF.

This clone was detected many times. The genes are TRBV29-1 and TRBJ2-1; D is possibly TRBD2 (5 bases). The CDR3 is 13 amino acids. The V gene's germline CDR1 is SQVTM and CDR2 ANQGSEA. Trimming took 4 bases from V and 5 from J, leaving 12 bases between them. The DNA for the CDR3 is TGCAGCGTTGGGAGGAGGCCCAACAATGAGCAGTTCTTC. It encodes CSVGRRPNNEQFF.

In its sample, this clone was seen a few times. J is TRBJ1-1 and V is TRBV18, with D hard to call. Germline CDR1 and CDR2: KGHSH and LQKENI. V was pared by 3 bases and J by 6 bases, with 14 bases between. This CDR3 has 14 amino acids. The CDR3 reads CASSPNGEIAEAFF. The DNA of the CDR3 is TGTGCCAGCTCACCTAACGGCGAGATCGCTGAAGCTTTCTTT.

The V and J genes are TRBV2 and TRBJ2-1; D uncertain. The ends were cut back, 1 base at V and 6 bases at J, with 10 bases in the middle. CDR3 size: 14 residues. CDR1 and CDR2 (germline): SNHLY, FYNNEI. CDR3 nucleotides: TGTGCCAGCAGTGAAGAGCGCAGCCTCAATGAGCAGTTCTTC. Translating it yields CASSEERSLNEQFF.

This chain links TRBV14 with TRBJ1-5; TRBD1 matches at 8 bases. The V segment lost 4 bases and the J segment 7 bases; nucleotides outside the gene matches: 3. The CDR3 totals 13 residues. Germline V gene data show CDR1 as SGHDN and CDR2 as FVKESK. The CDR3 DNA sequence: TGTGCCAGCAGCCTCTCAGGGGGCCAGCCCCAGCATTTT. Amino acid sequence: CASSLSGGQPQHF.

This clone has a handful of counts. The chain uses TRBV11-2 and TRBJ2-1; 8 bases are a match to TRBD2. V gave up 3 bases and J gave up 9 bases; unmatched junction bases: 10. From germline, CDR1 is SGHAT and CDR2 FQNNGV. This CDR3 is built from 15 residues. The CDR3 here is CASSFSPGGSTEQFF. In DNA form, the CDR3 reads TGTGCCAGCAGCTTTAGCCCGGGGGGGAGTACTGAGCAGTTCTTC.

Ten or more counts support this clone. The chain joins TRBV7-2 to TRBJ2-1, with D perhaps given as TRBD1 or TRBD2 (6 bases each). This CDR3 has 14 amino acids. V was trimmed by 4 bases and J by 6 bases, leaving 13 bases between them. Germline CDR1 SGHTA, CDR2 FQGNSA. The CDR3 bases are TGTGCCAGCAGCTACAGGGACTCTCGCAATGAGCAGTTCTTC. As protein: CASSYRDSRNEQFF.

The chain employs TRBV30 and TRBJ1-3; possibly TRBD1 for D (6 bases). Trimming took off 4 bases at V and 2 bases at J, with 9 bases between the two ends. The CDR3 extends over 13 amino acids. Looked up from germline, CDR1 is GTSNPN and CDR2 is SVGIG (reference sequence). The chain's CDR3 is CAWNREPGNTIYF. The CDR3 bases are TGTGCCTGGAACAGGGAACCTGGAAACACCATATATTTT.

The chain couples TRBV4-2 to TRBJ2-5; tentative D call: TRBD2 (5 bases). The CDR3 contains 15 residues. Trimming pared 6 bases from V and 4 bases from J, leaving 18 bases between. In germline, CDR1 is LGHNA, CDR2 YNFKEQ. The CDR3 DNA reads as TGTGCCAGCAGACGCTCGGCAGGCGAGGGAGAGACCCAGTACTTC. Translation gives CASRRSAGEGETQYF.

About this clone itself: Germline and junction disagree at one end, which may indicate a read error. The chain joins TRBV7-2 to TRBJ2-4; weak D call: TRBD2 (6 bases). The germline CDR1 and CDR2 sequences are SGHTA and FQGNSA. CDR3 size: 13 residues. The CDR3 loop reads CASSLVAGRGTNF. CDR3 bases: TGTGCCAGCAGCTTAGTGGCGGGAAGGGGTACGAACTTC.

This chain joins TRBV30 and TRBJ2-5; 12 bases line up with TRBD2. Germline assignment: CDR1 GTSNPN and CDR2 SVGIG (reference sequence). The V gene end was trimmed by 3 bases and the J gene end by 5 bases; junction bases not matched to a gene: 10. CDR3 length: 16 amino acids. Here the CDR3 reads CAWRENLAGGPETQYF. The CDR3 region has the DNA TGTGCCTGGAGAGAAAATCTAGCGGGAGGGCCGGAGACCCAGTACTTC.

Comments on this clone: A much larger clonotype is one base distant, so this may be a read error. The chain combines TRBV7-2 with TRBJ2-1; 9 bases map to TRBD2. CDR3 length: 16 residues. V dropped 5 bases and J dropped 7; count of bases not matched to a gene: 12. Germline CDR1 is SGHTA and CDR2 is FQGNSA. The CDR3, as DNA: TGTGCCAGCAGCCCCTCTAAGGGCGGGGGGGGGAATGAGCAGTTCTTC. Protein sequence: CASSPSKGGGGNEQFF.

This chain joins TRBV7-2 and TRBJ2-7, with D hard to call. Trimming pared 5 bases from V and 6 bases from J, leaving 8 bases between. The length of the CDR3 is 11 residues. Germline CDR1 and CDR2: SGHTA and FQGNSA. CDR3 sequence (DNA): TGTGCCAGCAGCCTGGTCACCGAGCAGTACTTC. It yields the protein CASSLVTEQYF.

This chain uses TRBV6-6 with TRBJ2-5; D unclear. The J call is uncertain, as TRBJ2-7 better fits the DNA end. This CDR3 has 13 amino acids. From germline, CDR1 is MNHNY and CDR2 SVGAGI (reference sequence). CDR3 sequence: CASSYSVAYEQYF. DNA of the CDR3: TGTGCCAGCAGTTACTCAGTAGCTTACGAGCAGTACTTC.

A few counts support this clone. The gene calls are TRBV4-1 and TRBJ2-7, with 9 bases lining up with TRBD1. From germline, CDR1 is MGHRA and CDR2 YSYEKL. The CDR3 extends over 18 amino acids. V lost 4 bases and J lost 0; bases outside the gene matches: 13. CDR3 residues: CASSPQRRDRVSSYEQYF. The DNA for the CDR3 is TGCGCCAGCAGCCCCCAACGAAGGGACAGGGTATCCTCCTACGAGCAGTACTTC.

The chain joins TRBV30 to TRBJ2-7; D could derive from TRBD1 or TRBD2 (5 bases each). There are 15 residues in the CDR3. The V and J ends lost 0 bases and 0 bases respectively, with 12 bases between them. Germline CDR1 GTSNPN, CDR2 SVGIG (reference sequence). Here the CDR3 DNA reads TGTGCCTGGAGTGTCGGGACCGACAGCTCCTACGAGCAGTACTTC. The encoded protein is CAWSVGTDSSYEQYF.

This clone occurred many times. This chain links TRBV7-9 with TRBJ2-3; tentative D call: TRBD1 (6 bases). V lost 4 bases, J lost 2 bases, and 13 bases lay in between. The CDR3 spans 15 residues. CDR1 is SEHNR, CDR2 FQNEAQ, per germline (reference sequence). CDR3 DNA: TGTGCCAGCAGCTCCCAAGGGGGAAACACAGATACGCAGTATTTT. Residues: CASSSQGGNTDTQYF.